Listed here are 10 T cell receptor beta chains from one sample, sequenced in a study of cytomegalovirus exposure and HLA in healthy donors. The PCR employed 60 Vbeta primers together with 13 Jbeta primers. Measured with immunoSEQ multiplex PCR; TCRdb has only the in-frame clones, and not every one. The sample holds roughly 130,000 clones, approximately 61% seen once. Sequencing was performed on PBMCs. These receptors all come from a man younger than 40 in good health and CMV-seropositive.

This chain's CDR3 is CASSLVTGYQETQYF. The DNA of the CDR3 is TGCGCCAGCAGCTTGGTGACAGGGTACCAAGAGACCCAGTACTTC. The rearrangement joins TRBV5-1 to TRBJ2-5, with 7 bases lining up with TRBD1. The CDR3 contains 15 residues. CDR1 SGHRS and CDR2 YFSETQ come from the germline V gene. V shed 0 bases, J shed 0 bases, and the junction held 2 bases outside the gene matches.

This chain links TRBV15 with TRBJ1-1, with D maybe TRBD1 (6 bases). V shed 1 base and J shed 4 bases, with 16 bases lying between them. CDR3 length: 16 residues. Germline V CDR1 and CDR2: LNHNV, YYDKDF (reference sequence). CDR3 in DNA: TGTGCCACCAGCAGAGGGGAGGGGGGAGTAGGCACTGAAGCTTTCTTT. This codes for CATSRGEGGVGTEAFF.

This clone appeared a few times. The gene calls are TRBV18 and TRBJ1-6; no clear D gene. CDR1 and CDR2 from the germline V gene are KGHSH and LQKENI. The CDR3 loop spans 16 amino acids. V was pared by 6 bases and J by 13 bases, with 25 bases between. CDR3 DNA sequence: TGTGCCAGCTCTTCGGGGAGTCCGACTAAAACCGCGCCCCTCCACTTT. This sequence encodes CASSSGSPTKTAPLHF.

The J gene is TRBJ2-7, the V gene TRBV6-1, with unresolved D. CDR1 MNHNS and CDR2 SASEGT come from the germline V gene. This CDR3 is 14 amino acids long. V lost 6 bases to trimming and J lost 0 bases, with 12 bases between them. The CDR3 region has the DNA TGTGCCAGCAGCCTACAGTTGAGCTCCTACGAGCAGTACTTC. Translating gives CASSLQLSSYEQYF.

The rearrangement joins TRBV4-1 to TRBJ2-7; D might be TRBD2 (5 bases). Trimming took off 4 bases at V and 5 bases at J, with 15 bases between the two ends. The CDR3 spans 14 residues. CDR1 is MGHRA and CDR2 is YSYEKL in the germline V gene. CDR3 in DNA: TGCGCCAGCAGCCCCATTACTAGTATCCACGAGCAGTACTTC. It is translated as CASSPITSIHEQYF.

The chain has TRBV4-2 and TRBJ2-7; possibly TRBD2 for D (5 bases). CDR1 and CDR2 (germline): LGHNA, YNFKEQ. This CDR3 spans 14 amino acids. The V end was cut by 1 base, the J end by 5 bases, with 12 bases between. The CDR3 nucleotides read TGTGCCAGCAGCCAAGCACTAGTAGTCCACGAGCAGTACTTC. This sequence encodes CASSQALVVHEQYF.

The chain carries TRBV28 and TRBJ2-5; TRBD1 matches at 10 bases. Trimming took 8 bases from V and 5 from J; bases not matched to a gene: 11. The CDR3 is made up of 15 amino acids. The germline CDR1 and CDR2 sequences are MDHEN and SYDVKM. CDR3 nucleotide sequence: TGTGCCAGCCGTACTCAGACAGGGGGCAAGGAGACCCAGTACTTC. Translating it yields CASRTQTGGKETQYF. Complete variable domain (other parts from reference TRBV28 and TRBJ2-5): DVKVTQSSRYLVKRTGEKVFLECVQDMDHENMFWYRQDPGLGLRLIYFSYDVKMKEKGDIPEGYSVSREKKERFSLILESASTNQTSMYLCASRTQTGGKETQYFGPGTRLLVL.

The chain's CDR3 is CASSDLTSGSYNEQFF. The CDR3 DNA reads as TGCGCCAGCAGTGACCTGACTAGCGGGAGTTACAATGAGCAGTTCTTC. The rearrangement uses TRBV10-1 and TRBJ2-1; 12 bases map to TRBD2. V was clipped by 3 bases and J by 4 bases; unmatched bases: 4. Germline V gene lookup returns CDR1 WNHNN and CDR2 SYGVQD (reference sequence). This CDR3 is 16 amino acids long.

The chain has TRBV7-9 and TRBJ1-4; D is ambiguous. This CDR3 is 13 amino acids long. The V and J ends lost 10 bases and 1 base respectively, with 10 bases between them. The germline V gene encodes CDR1 SEHNR and CDR2 FQNEAQ (reference sequence). CDR3 nucleotides: TGTGCCACCTCTGGAGGAACTAATGAAAAACTGTTTTTT. Translated: CATSGGTNEKLFF.

This clone was detected once. The rearrangement joins TRBV5-1 to TRBJ1-4, with TRBD1 identical over 7 bases. The germline V gene has CDR1 SGHRS and CDR2 YFSETQ. This CDR3 comprises 15 residues. V gave up 2 bases and J gave up 0 bases; unmatched junction bases: 1. The CDR3 bases are TGCGCCAGCAGCTTTGACAGGGCAACTAATGAAAAACTGTTTTTT. Protein sequence: CASSFDRATNEKLFF. The full variable domain, with the rest looked up from reference TRBV5-1 and TRBJ1-4, is KAGVTQTPRYLIKTRGQQVTLSCSPISGHRSVSWYQQTPGQGLQFLFEYFSETQRNKGNFPGRFSGRQFSNSRSEMNVSTLELGDSALYLCASSFDRATNEKLFFGSGTQLSVL.